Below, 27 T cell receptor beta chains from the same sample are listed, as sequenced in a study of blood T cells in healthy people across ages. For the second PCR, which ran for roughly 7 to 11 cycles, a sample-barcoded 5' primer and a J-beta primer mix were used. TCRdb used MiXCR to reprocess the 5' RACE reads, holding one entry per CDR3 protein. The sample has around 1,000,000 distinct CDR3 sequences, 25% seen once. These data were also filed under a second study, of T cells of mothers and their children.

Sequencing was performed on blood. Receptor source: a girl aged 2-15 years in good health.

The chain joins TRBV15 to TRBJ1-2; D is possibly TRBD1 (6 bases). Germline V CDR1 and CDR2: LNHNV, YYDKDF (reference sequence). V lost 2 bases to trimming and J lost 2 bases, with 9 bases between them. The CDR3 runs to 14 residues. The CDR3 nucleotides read TGTGCCACCAGCAGATCCGGACAGAACTATGGCTACACCTTC. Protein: CATSRSGQNYGYTF. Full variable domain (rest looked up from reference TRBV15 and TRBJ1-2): DAMVIQNPRYQVTQFGKPVTLSCSQTLNHNVMYWYQQKSSQAPKLLFHYYDKDFNNEADTPDNFQSRRPNTSFCFLDIRSPGLGDTAMYLCATSRSGQNYGYTFGSGTRLTVV.

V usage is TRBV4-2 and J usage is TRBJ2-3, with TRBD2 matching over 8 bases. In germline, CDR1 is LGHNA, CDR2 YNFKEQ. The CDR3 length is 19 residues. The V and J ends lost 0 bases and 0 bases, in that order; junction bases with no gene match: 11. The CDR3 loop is CASSQDPASGLYSTDTQYF. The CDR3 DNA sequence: TGTGCCAGCAGCCAAGATCCGGCTAGCGGGCTCTACAGCACAGATACGCAGTATTTT.

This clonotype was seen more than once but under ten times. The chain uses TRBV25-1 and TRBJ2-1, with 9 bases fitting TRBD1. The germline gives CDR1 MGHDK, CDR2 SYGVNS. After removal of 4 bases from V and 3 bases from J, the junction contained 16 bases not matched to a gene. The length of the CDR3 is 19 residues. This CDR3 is CASSALGQGLVVNYNEQFF. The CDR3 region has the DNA TGTGCCAGCAGTGCCTTGGGACAGGGTCTGGTCGTGAACTACAATGAGCAGTTCTTC.

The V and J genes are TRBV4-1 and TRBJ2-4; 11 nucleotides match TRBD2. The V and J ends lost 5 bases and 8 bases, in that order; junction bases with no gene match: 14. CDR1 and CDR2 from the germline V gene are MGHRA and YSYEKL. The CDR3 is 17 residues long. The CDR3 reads CASSKLFLAGGSDIQYF. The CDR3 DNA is TGCGCCAGCAGCAAACTATTTCTAGCGGGAGGATCTGACATTCAGTACTTC.

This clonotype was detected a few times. The CDR3 nucleotides are TGTGCCATCAGTCGTGCCTCCGGGACAGGGACTTATAACTATGGCTACACCTTC. Translated, it gives CAISRASGTGTYNYGYTF. The gene calls are TRBV10-3 and TRBJ1-2; 9 bases agree with TRBD1. Trimming took 5 bases from V and 1 from J; bases not matched to a gene: 14. Germline CDR1 is ENHRY and CDR2 is SYGVKD. The CDR3 is 18 residues long.

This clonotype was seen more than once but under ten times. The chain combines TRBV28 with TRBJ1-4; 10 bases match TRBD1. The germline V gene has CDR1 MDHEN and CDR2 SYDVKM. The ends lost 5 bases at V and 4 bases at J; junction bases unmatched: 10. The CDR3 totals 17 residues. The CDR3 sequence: CASSIIPGQGFNEKLFF. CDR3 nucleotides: TGTGCCAGCAGTATCATCCCGGGACAGGGGTTTAATGAAAAACTGTTTTTT.

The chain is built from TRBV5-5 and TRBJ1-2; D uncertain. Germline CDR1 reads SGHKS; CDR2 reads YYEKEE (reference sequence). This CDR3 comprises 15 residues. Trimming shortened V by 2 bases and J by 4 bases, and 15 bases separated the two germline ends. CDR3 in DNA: TGTGCCAGCAGCTTCGCGGGTAGGATCTTCTATGGCTACACCTTC. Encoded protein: CASSFAGRIFYGYTF.

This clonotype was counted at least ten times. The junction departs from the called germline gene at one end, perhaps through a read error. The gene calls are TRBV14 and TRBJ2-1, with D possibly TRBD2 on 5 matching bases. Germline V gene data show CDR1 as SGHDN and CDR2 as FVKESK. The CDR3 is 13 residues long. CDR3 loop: CASSQVGGNEQFF. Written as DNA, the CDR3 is TGCGCCAGCAGCCAAGTGGGCGGGAATGAGCAGTTCTTC.

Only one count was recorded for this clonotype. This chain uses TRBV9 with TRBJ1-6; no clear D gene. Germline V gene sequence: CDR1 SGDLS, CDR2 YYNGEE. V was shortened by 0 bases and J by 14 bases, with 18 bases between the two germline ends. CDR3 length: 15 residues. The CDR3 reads CASSVDTRKGSSLHF. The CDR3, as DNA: TGTGCCAGCAGCGTAGATACCCGAAAGGGAAGTTCCCTCCACTTT.

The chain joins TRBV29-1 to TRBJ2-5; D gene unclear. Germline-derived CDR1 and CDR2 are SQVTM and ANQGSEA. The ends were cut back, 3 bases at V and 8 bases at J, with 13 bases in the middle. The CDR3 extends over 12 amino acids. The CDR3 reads CSVEFQSVTQYF. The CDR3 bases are TGCAGCGTTGAGTTCCAATCAGTCACCCAGTACTTC.

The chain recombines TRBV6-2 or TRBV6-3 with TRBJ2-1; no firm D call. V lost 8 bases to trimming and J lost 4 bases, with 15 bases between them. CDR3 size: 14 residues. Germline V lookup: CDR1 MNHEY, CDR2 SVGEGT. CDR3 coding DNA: TGTGCCAGCTTGACCAACCCGGATTACAATGAGCAGTTCTTC. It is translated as CASLTNPDYNEQFF.

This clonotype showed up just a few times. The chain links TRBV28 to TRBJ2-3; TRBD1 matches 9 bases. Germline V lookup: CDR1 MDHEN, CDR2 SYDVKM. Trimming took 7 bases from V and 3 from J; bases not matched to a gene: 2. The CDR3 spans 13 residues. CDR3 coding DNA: TGTGCCAGCATTGACAGGGGGACAGATACGCAGTATTTT. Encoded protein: CASIDRGTDTQYF.

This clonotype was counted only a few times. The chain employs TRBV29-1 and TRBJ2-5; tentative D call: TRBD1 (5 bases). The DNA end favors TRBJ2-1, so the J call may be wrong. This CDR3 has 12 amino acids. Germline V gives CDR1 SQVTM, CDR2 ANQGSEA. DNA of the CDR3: TGCAGCGTTGCGACAGAATACAATGAGCAGTTCTTC. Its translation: CSVATEYNEQFF.

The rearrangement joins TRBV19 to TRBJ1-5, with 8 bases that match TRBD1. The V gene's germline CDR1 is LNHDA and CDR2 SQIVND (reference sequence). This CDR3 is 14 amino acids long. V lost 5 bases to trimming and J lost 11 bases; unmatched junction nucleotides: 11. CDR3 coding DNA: TGTGCCAGTAGTGCCGGGACAGGCAATTGGGCCCAGCATTTT. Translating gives CASSAGTGNWAQHF.

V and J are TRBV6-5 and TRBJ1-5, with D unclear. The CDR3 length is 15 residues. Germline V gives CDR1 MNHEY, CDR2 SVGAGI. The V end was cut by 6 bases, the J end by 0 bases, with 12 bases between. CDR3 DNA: TGTGCCAGCAGATTGAGTAGTACTAGCAATCAGCCCCAGCATTTT. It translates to CASRLSSTSNQPQHF.

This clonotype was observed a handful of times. CDR3 residues: CSVEPGYAEAFF. The CDR3 DNA reads TGCAGCGTTGAACCGGGCTACGCTGAAGCTTTCTTT. The gene calls are TRBV29-1 and TRBJ1-1; D remains ambiguous. Germline V CDR1 and CDR2: SQVTM, ANQGSEA. The CDR3 is made up of 12 amino acids. V was cut by 2 bases and J by 6 bases, with 10 bases left in between. Variable domain in full (rest from reference TRBV29-1 and TRBJ1-1): SAVISQKPSRDICQRGTSLTIQCQVDSQVTMMFWYRQQPGQSLTLIATANQGSEATYESGFVIDKFPISRPNLTFSTLTVSNMSPEDSSIYLCSVEPGYAEAFFGQGTRLTVV.

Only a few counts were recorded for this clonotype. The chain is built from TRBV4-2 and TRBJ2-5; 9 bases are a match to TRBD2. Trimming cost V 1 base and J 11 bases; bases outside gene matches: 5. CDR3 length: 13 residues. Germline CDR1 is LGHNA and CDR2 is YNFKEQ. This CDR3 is CASSQGVAGEQYF. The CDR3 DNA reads TGTGCCAGCAGCCAAGGGGTAGCGGGGGAGCAGTACTTC.

The CDR3 DNA reads TGTGCCAGCAGTGAACCAGCACTAGCGGGAGGTCCCTACAATGAGCAGTTCTTC. Amino acid sequence: CASSEPALAGGPYNEQFF. The chain has TRBV6-1 and TRBJ2-1; 12 bases are a match to TRBD2. CDR1 and CDR2 from the germline V gene are MNHNS and SASEGT. CDR3 size: 18 residues. With 2 bases clipped from V and 2 bases from J, the junction kept 7 bases outside the gene matches.

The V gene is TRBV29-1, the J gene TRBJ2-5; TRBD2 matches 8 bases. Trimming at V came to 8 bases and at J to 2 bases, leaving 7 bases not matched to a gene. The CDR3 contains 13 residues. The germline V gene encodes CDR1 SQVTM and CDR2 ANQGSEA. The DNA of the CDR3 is TGCAGCTCACGACTAGCGAGTCAAGAGACCCAGTACTTC. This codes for CSSRLASQETQYF. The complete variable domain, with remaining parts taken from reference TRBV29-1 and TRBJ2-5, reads SAVISQKPSRDICQRGTSLTIQCQVDSQVTMMFWYRQQPGQSLTLIATANQGSEATYESGFVIDKFPISRPNLTFSTLTVSNMSPEDSSIYLCSSRLASQETQYFGPGTRLLVL.

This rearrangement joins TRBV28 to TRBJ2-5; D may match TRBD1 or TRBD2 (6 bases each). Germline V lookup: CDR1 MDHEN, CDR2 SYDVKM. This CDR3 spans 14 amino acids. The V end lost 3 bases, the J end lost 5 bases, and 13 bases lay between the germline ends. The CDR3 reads CASSFPQGRETQYF. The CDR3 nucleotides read TGTGCCAGCAGTTTCCCCCAGGGGAGGGAGACCCAGTACTTC. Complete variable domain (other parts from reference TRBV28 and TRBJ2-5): DVKVTQSSRYLVKRTGEKVFLECVQDMDHENMFWYRQDPGLGLRLIYFSYDVKMKEKGDIPEGYSVSREKKERFSLILESASTNQTSMYLCASSFPQGRETQYFGPGTRLLVL.

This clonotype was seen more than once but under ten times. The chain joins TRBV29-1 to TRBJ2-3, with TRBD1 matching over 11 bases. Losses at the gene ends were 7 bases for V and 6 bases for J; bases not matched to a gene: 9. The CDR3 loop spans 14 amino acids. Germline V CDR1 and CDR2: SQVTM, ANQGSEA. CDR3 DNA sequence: TGCAGCGCCCAATGGACAGGGGGCGACGATACGCAGTATTTT. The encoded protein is CSAQWTGGDDTQYF.

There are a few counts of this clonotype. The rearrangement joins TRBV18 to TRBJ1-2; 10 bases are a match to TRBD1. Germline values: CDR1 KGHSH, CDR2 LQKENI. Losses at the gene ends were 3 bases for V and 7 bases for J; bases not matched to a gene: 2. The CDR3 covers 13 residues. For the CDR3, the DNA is TGTGCCAGCTCACCGGACAGGGGGACTGGCTACACCTTC. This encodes CASSPDRGTGYTF.

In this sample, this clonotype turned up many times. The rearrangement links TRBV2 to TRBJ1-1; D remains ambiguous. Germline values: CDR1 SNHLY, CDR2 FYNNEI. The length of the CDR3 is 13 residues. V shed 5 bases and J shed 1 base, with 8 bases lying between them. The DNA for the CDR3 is TGTGCCAGCAGTTGGACGGAGAACACTGAAGCTTTCTTT. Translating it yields CASSWTENTEAFF.

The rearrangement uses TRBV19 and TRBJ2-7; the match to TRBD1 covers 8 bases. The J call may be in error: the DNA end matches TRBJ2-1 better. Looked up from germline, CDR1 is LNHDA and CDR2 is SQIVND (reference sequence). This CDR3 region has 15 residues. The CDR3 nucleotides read TGTGCCAGTAGTAGCGGGACAGGATACAACAATGAGCAGTTCTTC. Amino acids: CASSSGTGYNNEQFF.

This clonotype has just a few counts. This CDR3 is CASSRQGYNEKLFF. The CDR3 nucleotides read TGTGCCAGCAGCCGACAGGGCTATAATGAAAAACTGTTTTTT. The J gene is TRBJ1-4, the V gene TRBV28; 7 bases agree with TRBD1. The CDR3 sequence is 14 residues long. Germline CDR1 and CDR2: MDHEN and SYDVKM. Trimming took 6 bases from V and 4 from J; bases not matched to a gene: 5.

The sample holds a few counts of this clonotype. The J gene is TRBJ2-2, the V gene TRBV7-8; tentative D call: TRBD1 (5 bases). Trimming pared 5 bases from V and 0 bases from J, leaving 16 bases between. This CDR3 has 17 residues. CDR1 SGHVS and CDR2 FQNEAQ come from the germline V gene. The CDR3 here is CASSIETVAANTGELFF. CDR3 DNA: TGTGCCAGCAGCATCGAGACAGTCGCCGCGAACACCGGGGAGCTGTTTTTT.

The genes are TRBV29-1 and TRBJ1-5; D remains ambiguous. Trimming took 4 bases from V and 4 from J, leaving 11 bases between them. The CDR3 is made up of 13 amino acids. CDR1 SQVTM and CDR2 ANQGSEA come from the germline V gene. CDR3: CSVGSVKNQPQHF. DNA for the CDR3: TGCAGCGTTGGGTCAGTAAAGAATCAGCCCCAGCATTTT. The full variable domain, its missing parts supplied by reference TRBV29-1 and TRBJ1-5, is SAVISQKPSRDICQRGTSLTIQCQVDSQVTMMFWYRQQPGQSLTLIATANQGSEATYESGFVIDKFPISRPNLTFSTLTVSNMSPEDSSIYLCSVGSVKNQPQHFGDGTRLSIL.